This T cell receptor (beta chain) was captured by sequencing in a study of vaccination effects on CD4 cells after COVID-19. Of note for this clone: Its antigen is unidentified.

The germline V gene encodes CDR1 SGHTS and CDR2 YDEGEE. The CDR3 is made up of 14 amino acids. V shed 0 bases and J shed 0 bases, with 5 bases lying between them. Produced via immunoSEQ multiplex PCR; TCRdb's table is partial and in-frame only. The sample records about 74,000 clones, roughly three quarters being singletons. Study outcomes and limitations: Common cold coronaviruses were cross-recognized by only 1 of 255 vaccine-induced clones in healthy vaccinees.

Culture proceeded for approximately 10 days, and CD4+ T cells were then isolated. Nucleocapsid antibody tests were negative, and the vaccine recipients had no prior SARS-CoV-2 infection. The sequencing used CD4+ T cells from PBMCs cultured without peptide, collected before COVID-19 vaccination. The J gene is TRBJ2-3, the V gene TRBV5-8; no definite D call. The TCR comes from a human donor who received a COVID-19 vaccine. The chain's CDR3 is CASSLGHSTDTQYF. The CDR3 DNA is TGTGCCAGCAGCTTGGGACATAGCACAGATACGCAGTATTTT.